These 24 T cell receptor beta chains share one sample of origin, sequenced in a study of T cell changes during pregnancy in multiple sclerosis. Measured with immunoSEQ multiplex PCR; TCRdb has only the in-frame clones, and not every one. In the table there are some 30,000 clones, roughly nine tenths of which are singletons. The sample was peripheral blood, taken in the first trimester of pregnancy. The receptors derive from a female donor in good health, enrolled as a control in a pregnancy study.

This chain joins TRBV5-1 and TRBJ1-1, with 9 nucleotides matching TRBD1. The CDR3 has 16 residues. Germline V CDR1 and CDR2: SGHRS, YFSETQ. The J segment lost 4 bases and the V segment lost 0 bases, leaving 7 bases of the junction unmatched. The CDR3 here is CASSLGKQGAGTEAFF. The CDR3 coding sequence is TGCGCCAGCAGCTTGGGGAAACAGGGGGCTGGCACTGAAGCTTTCTTT.

In its sample, this clone was seen once. V gene TRBV6-5 combines with J gene TRBJ1-1; D ambiguous. The germline gives CDR1 MNHEY, CDR2 SVGAGI. This CDR3 is built from 16 residues. Trimming shortened V by 4 bases and J by 2 bases, and 17 bases separated the two germline ends. The DNA for the CDR3 is TGTGCCAGCAGTTTAATCCCCGCAGGAGGTAACACTGAAGCTTTCTTT. Protein product: CASSLIPAGGNTEAFF.

The chain has TRBV6-5 and TRBJ1-5; no clear D. Trimming removed 0 bases at V and 6 bases at J, with 9 bases between. CDR3 length: 14 residues. Germline V gene sequence: CDR1 MNHEY, CDR2 SVGAGI. The CDR3 nucleotides are TGTGCCAGCAGTTACTCGGGCGGGTCTCAGCCCCAGCATTTT. This codes for CASSYSGGSQPQHF.

V usage is TRBV9 and J usage is TRBJ1-1; the D gene is possibly TRBD1 (5 bases). The CDR3 is 15 residues long. Germline values: CDR1 SGDLS, CDR2 YYNGEE. With 0 bases removed from V and 4 bases from J, the gap between germline ends came to 13 bases. CDR3 DNA sequence: TGTGCCAGCAGCGTAGGCGGGGCGCTTAGCACTGAAGCTTTCTTT. This translates into CASSVGGALSTEAFF.

CDR3 DNA: TGCGCCAGCAGCAGAGCCTACGAGCAGTACTTC. Its translation: CASSRAYEQYF. The chain carries TRBV5-1 and TRBJ2-7, with D unresolved. Deletions cut 4 bases from V and 2 bases from J, with 4 bases between. The CDR3 has 11 amino acids. Germline CDR1 and CDR2: SGHRS and YFSETQ.

The CDR3 sequence is CASRPAGIGGELFF. In DNA form, the CDR3 reads TGCGCCAGCAGGCCGGCGGGGATCGGCGGGGAGCTGTTTTTT. V usage is TRBV5-1 and J usage is TRBJ2-2, with D possibly being TRBD2 (6 bases). V was cut by 5 bases and J by 7 bases, with 15 bases left in between. Germline loops: CDR1 SGHRS, CDR2 YFSETQ. The CDR3 has 14 residues.

Only a few counts were recorded for this clone. This chain connects TRBV9 to TRBJ2-4, with a weak D call TRBD1 (6 bases). V was clipped by 3 bases and J by 2 bases, with 15 bases between them. Looked up from germline, CDR1 is SGDLS and CDR2 is YYNGEE. The CDR3 runs to 16 residues. The CDR3 coding sequence is TGTGCCAGCAGCGCGGCATCCACAGGGTCCAAAAACATTCAGTACTTC. This codes for CASSAASTGSKNIQYF.

The chain recombines TRBV14 with TRBJ2-7; D possibly corresponds to TRBD2 (6 bases). V lost 0 bases and J 0 bases, leaving 15 bases between the germline ends. This CDR3 spans 17 amino acids. Germline V CDR1 and CDR2: SGHDN, FVKESK. CDR3 in DNA: TGTGCCAGCAGCCAAGACCCCGGGCGGGGTCCCTCCTACGAGCAGTACTTC. Translating it yields CASSQDPGRGPSYEQYF.

This clone showed up just once. The rearrangement links TRBV2 to TRBJ2-7; TRBD2 matches 8 bases. The germline CDR1 and CDR2 sequences are SNHLY and FYNNEI. The trim removed 8 bases at V and 3 bases at J, leaving 12 bases unmatched. This CDR3 region has 15 residues. The CDR3 nucleotides are TGTGCCAGCCCACCTATGGCTAGCGGGTTCTACGAGCAGTACTTC. Protein: CASPPMASGFYEQYF. The full variable domain, rest sourced from reference TRBV2 and TRBJ2-7, is EPEVTQTPSHQVTQMGQEVILRCVPISNHLYFYWYRQILGQKVEFLVSFYNNEISEKSEIFDDQFSVERPDGSNFTLKIRSTKLEDSAMYFCASPPMASGFYEQYFGPGTRLTVT.

The V and J genes are TRBV7-7 and TRBJ1-1, with TRBD1 matching 7 bases. The V gene end was trimmed by 5 bases and the J gene end by 3 bases; junction bases not matched to a gene: 3. The CDR3 is 13 amino acids. Per the germline V gene, CDR1 is SSHAT and CDR2 is FNYEAQ (reference sequence). The CDR3 bases are TGTGCCAGCAGCGCGGGACAGTACACTGAAGCTTTCTTT. Its translation: CASSAGQYTEAFF.

This rearrangement joins TRBV30 to TRBJ1-2; D is ambiguous. V was trimmed by 2 bases and J by 8 bases, leaving 18 bases between them. Germline lookup yields CDR1 GTSNPN and CDR2 SVGIG (reference sequence). The length of the CDR3 is 14 residues. The CDR3 spells CAWSKELWKQGYTF. DNA for the CDR3: TGTGCCTGGAGTAAGGAACTATGGAAGCAAGGCTACACCTTC.

The genes are TRBV9 and TRBJ2-2; D ambiguous. Trimming pared 2 bases from V and 1 base from J, leaving 3 bases between. From germline, CDR1 is SGDLS and CDR2 YYNGEE. This CDR3 is built from 13 residues. The CDR3 DNA follows: TGTGCCAGCAGCGTCGGGAACACCGGGGAGCTGTTTTTT. It specifies CASSVGNTGELFF. Full variable domain (outside the CDR3, taken from reference TRBV9 and TRBJ2-2): DSGVTQTPKHLITATGQRVTLRCSPRSGDLSVYWYQQSLDQGLQFLIQYYNGEERAKGNILERFSAQQFPDLHSELNLSSLELGDSALYFCASSVGNTGELFFGEGSRLTVL.

The V gene is TRBV9, the J gene TRBJ2-1; 8 nucleotides align to TRBD2. Trimming took 2 bases from V and 5 from J; bases not matched to a gene: 6. The CDR3 totals 15 residues. CDR1 SGDLS and CDR2 YYNGEE come from the germline V gene. CDR3: CASSVWRGADNEQFF. CDR3 in DNA: TGTGCCAGCAGCGTGTGGCGGGGGGCGGACAATGAGCAGTTCTTC.

The chain links TRBV18 to TRBJ2-1, with D maybe TRBD1 (5 bases). The germline CDR1 and CDR2 sequences are KGHSH and LQKENI. V was clipped by 4 bases and J by 8 bases, with 9 bases between them. This CDR3 comprises 12 residues. DNA for the CDR3: TGTGCCAGCTCACGACAGACAGATGAGCAGTTCTTC. Its protein product is CASSRQTDEQFF.

The gene calls are TRBV30 and TRBJ1-2; possibly TRBD1 for D (6 bases). The CDR3 is 12 amino acids. V was clipped by 5 bases and J by 6 bases, with 13 bases between them. Germline CDR1 reads GTSNPN; CDR2 reads SVGIG (reference sequence). The CDR3 here is CAWAGERNGYTF. In DNA form, the CDR3 reads TGTGCCTGGGCAGGGGAGAGAAATGGCTACACCTTC.

The V gene is TRBV29-1, the J gene TRBJ1-2; TRBD1 aligns across 10 bases. There are 12 residues in the CDR3. In germline, CDR1 is SQVTM, CDR2 ANQGSEA. J gave up 6 bases and V 6 bases, and 4 bases lay outside the gene matches. The CDR3 protein is CSVPGTGDGYTF. The CDR3 region has the DNA TGCAGCGTGCCTGGGACAGGGGATGGCTACACCTTC.

This chain links TRBV30 with TRBJ2-3; 7 nucleotides agree with TRBD1. Germline V lookup: CDR1 GTSNPN, CDR2 SVGIG (reference sequence). V shed 4 bases, J shed 2 bases, and the junction held 6 bases outside the gene matches. The CDR3 consists of 14 residues. CDR3 bases: TGTGCCTGGACGAAGGGACAGAACACAGATACGCAGTATTTT. Translation gives CAWTKGQNTDTQYF.

The chain recombines TRBV30 with TRBJ2-5, with 11 bases that match TRBD1. This CDR3 has 13 amino acids. CDR1 is GTSNPN and CDR2 is SVGIG in the germline V gene (reference sequence). After removal of 8 bases from V and 4 bases from J, the junction contained 6 bases not matched to a gene. For the CDR3, the DNA is TGTGCCGTGGACAGGGGGCGTGGAGAGACCCAGTACTTC. This gives the protein CAVDRGRGETQYF.

The V call is TRBV30, the J call TRBJ1-6; a possible D gene is TRBD1 (5 bases). The V end lost 0 bases, the J end lost 9 bases, and 15 bases lay between the germline ends. CDR1 and CDR2 (germline): GTSNPN, SVGIG (reference sequence). CDR3 length: 15 amino acids. CDR3 DNA: TGTGCCTGGAGTGTCAATGGGGGGAGAAGTTCACCCCTCCACTTT. Its protein is CAWSVNGGRSSPLHF.

This chain links TRBV9 with TRBJ2-3; 8 bases are shared with TRBD2. Germline V gives CDR1 SGDLS, CDR2 YYNGEE. J lost 4 bases, V lost 3 bases, and 10 bases had no gene match. This CDR3 comprises 16 residues. The CDR3 DNA follows: TGTGCCAGCAGCGCCCAGGGACGGGGGGGCTCAGATACGCAGTATTTT. Protein: CASSAQGRGGSDTQYF.

V usage is TRBV9 and J usage is TRBJ1-3; 7 bases fit TRBD1. The J segment lost 6 bases and the V segment lost 3 bases, leaving 9 bases of the junction unmatched. Per the germline V gene, CDR1 is SGDLS and CDR2 is YYNGEE. The CDR3 extends over 15 amino acids. Here the CDR3 DNA reads TGTGCCAGCAGCGGATCAGGACAGGCTACAAACACCATATATTTT. It translates to CASSGSGQATNTIYF.

The chain recombines TRBV6-6 with TRBJ1-2; no definite D call. The V and J ends lost 0 bases and 0 bases respectively, with 8 bases between them. CDR1 MNHNY and CDR2 SVGAGI come from the germline V gene (reference sequence). The CDR3 runs 15 residues. CDR3 bases: TGTGCCAGCAGTTACTCGGACGGGGCTAACTATGGCTACACCTTC. It translates to CASSYSDGANYGYTF.

This chain joins TRBV25-1 and TRBJ1-6; perhaps TRBD1 as D (6 bases). This CDR3 contains 14 residues. The germline gives CDR1 MGHDK, CDR2 SYGVNS. V dropped 6 bases and J dropped 9 bases, with 15 bases sitting between them. The CDR3 protein is CASSRDTGGSPLHF. The CDR3 DNA sequence: TGTGCCAGCAGCAGGGACACCGGCGGTTCACCCCTCCACTTT.

This chain links TRBV4-3 with TRBJ2-2; D perhaps matches TRBD1 (5 bases). With 1 base removed from V and 4 bases from J, the gap between germline ends came to 13 bases. From germline, CDR1 is LGHNA and CDR2 YSLEER. The CDR3 runs 16 residues. CDR3 sequence reads: CASSQVVGRVTGELFF. DNA of the CDR3: TGCGCCAGCAGCCAAGTAGTAGGCAGGGTCACCGGGGAGCTGTTTTTT.